The T cell receptor beta chain described here comes from a study of response to subunit inactivated influenza vaccine. MiXCR, applied by TCRdb to the RT-PCR reads, yields one record per CDR3 protein. In the table there are hundreds of thousands of distinct CDR3 sequences, around 20% of which are singletons. The V gene's germline CDR1 is MDHEN and CDR2 SYDVKM. The CDR3 contains 13 residues. The V gene lost 5 bases and the J gene lost 1 base, with 8 bases spanning the gap. Study-wide results and limits: A suggestion made by the authors is that each seasonal influenza vaccination recruits few new T cells.

This clonotype was seen only a few times. Its antigen is currently unknown. The chain employs TRBV28 and TRBJ1-1, with D hard to call. The TCR comes from a man aged 50 to 75 who received an inactivated influenza vaccine. This specimen was PBMCs from blood, taken less than 22 months after vaccination. The CDR3 DNA reads TGTGCCAGCAGTGACTACAAGAACACTGAAGCTTTCTTT. Translating it yields CASSDYKNTEAFF. Looking up the rest from reference TRBV28 and TRBJ1-1 gives the full variable domain: DVKVTQSSRYLVKRTGEKVFLECVQDMDHENMFWYRQDPGLGLRLIYFSYDVKMKEKGDIPEGYSVSREKKERFSLILESASTNQTSMYLCASSDYKNTEAFFGQGTRLTVV.